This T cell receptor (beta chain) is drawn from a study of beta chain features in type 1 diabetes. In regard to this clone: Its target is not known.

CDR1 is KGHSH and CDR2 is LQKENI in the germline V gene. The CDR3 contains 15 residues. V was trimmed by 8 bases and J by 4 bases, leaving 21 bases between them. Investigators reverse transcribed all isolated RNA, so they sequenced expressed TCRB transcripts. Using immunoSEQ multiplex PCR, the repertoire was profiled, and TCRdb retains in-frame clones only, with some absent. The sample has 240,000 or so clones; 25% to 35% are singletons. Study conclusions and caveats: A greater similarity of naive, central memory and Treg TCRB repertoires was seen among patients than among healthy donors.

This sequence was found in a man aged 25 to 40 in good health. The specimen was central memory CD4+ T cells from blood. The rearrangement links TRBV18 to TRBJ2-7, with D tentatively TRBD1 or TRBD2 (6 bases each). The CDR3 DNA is TGTGCCAGCCTGAGGCGGGACAACGGGGATTACGAGCAGTACTTC. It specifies CASLRRDNGDYEQYF.